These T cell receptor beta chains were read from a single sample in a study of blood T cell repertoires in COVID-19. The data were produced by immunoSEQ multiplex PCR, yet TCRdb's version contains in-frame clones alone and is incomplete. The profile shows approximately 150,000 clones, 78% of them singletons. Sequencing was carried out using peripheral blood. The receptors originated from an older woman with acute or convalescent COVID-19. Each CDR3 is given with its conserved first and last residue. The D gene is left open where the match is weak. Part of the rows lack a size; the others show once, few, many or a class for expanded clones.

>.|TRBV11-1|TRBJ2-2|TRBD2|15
CASRVAGGPSGELFF
TGTGCCAGCAGGGTAGCGGGAGGGCCGTCCGGGGAGCTGTTTTTT
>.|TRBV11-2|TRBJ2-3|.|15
CASSFQGWSTDTQYF
TGTGCCAGCAGCTTTCAGGGTTGGAGCACAGATACGCAGTATTTT
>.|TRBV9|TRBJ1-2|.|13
CASSVAGGGGYTF
TGTGCCAGCAGCGTAGCTGGGGGAGGTGGCTACACCTTC
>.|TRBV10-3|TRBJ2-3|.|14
CAIKRPGDADTQYF
TGTGCCATCAAAAGGCCAGGGGATGCAGATACGCAGTATTTT
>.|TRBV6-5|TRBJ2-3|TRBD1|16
CASSYSIADRAHTQYF
TGTGCCAGCAGTTACTCGATAGCGGACAGGGCCCATACGCAGTATTTT
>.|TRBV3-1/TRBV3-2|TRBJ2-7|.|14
CASSPSTVSYEQYF
TGTGCCAGCAGCCCATCGACAGTTTCCTACGAGCAGTACTTC
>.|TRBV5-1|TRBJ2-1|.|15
CASSLGLNSYNEQFF
TGCGCCAGCAGCTTGGGACTGAACTCCTACAATGAGCAGTTCTTC
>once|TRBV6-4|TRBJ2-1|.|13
CASSDSITREQFF
TGTGCCAGCAGTGACTCGATAACCAGGGAGCAGTTCTTC
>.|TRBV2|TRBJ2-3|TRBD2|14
CASTAGGPPDTQYF
TGTGCCAGCACGGCGGGAGGGCCCCCGGATACGCAGTATTTT
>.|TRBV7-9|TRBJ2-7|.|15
CASSPRGGYRYEQYF
TGTGCCAGCAGCCCGAGGGGGGGTTACCGCTACGAGCAGTACTTC
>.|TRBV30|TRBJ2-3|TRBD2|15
CAWNYGAGAADTQYF
TGTGCCTGGAACTATGGTGCGGGAGCAGCAGATACGCAGTATTTT
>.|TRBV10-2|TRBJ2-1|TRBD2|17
CASSVIPSGISYNEQFF
TGCGCCAGCAGTGTGATACCTAGCGGGATCTCCTACAATGAGCAGTTCTTC
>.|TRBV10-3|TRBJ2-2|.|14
CAISEAIGTGELFF
TGTGCCATCAGTGAGGCTATTGGCACCGGGGAGCTGTTTTTT
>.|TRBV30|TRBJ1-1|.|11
CAWTNRAEAFF
TGTGCCTGGACTAACAGGGCCGAAGCTTTCTTT
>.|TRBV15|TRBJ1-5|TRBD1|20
CATSRDDDRGYPYSNQPQHF
TGTGCCACCAGCAGAGATGACGACAGGGGATACCCTTATAGCAATCAGCCCCAGCATTTT
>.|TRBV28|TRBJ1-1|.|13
CASSLTLRVWAFF
TGTGCCAGCAGTTTAACTCTCAGGGTATGGGCTTTCTTT
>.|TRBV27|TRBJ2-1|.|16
CASKFSVARNYNEQFF
TGTGCCAGCAAGTTTTCAGTAGCGAGGAATTACAATGAGCAGTTCTTC
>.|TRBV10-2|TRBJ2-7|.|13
CASSEGPSYEQYF
TGCGCCAGCAGTGAGGGCCCCTCCTACGAGCAGTACTTC
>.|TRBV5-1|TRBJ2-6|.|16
CASSLVTGAGANVLTF
TGCGCCAGCAGCTTGGTTACAGGAGCTGGGGCCAACGTCCTGACTTTC
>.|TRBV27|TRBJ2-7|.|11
CASSLAGEQYF
TGTGCCAGCAGTTTAGCGGGCGAGCAGTACTTC
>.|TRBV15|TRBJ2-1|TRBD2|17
CATSRPGTSGSWNEQFF
TGTGCCACCAGCCGACCCGGGACTAGCGGGAGCTGGAATGAGCAGTTCTTC
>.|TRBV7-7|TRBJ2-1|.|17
CASSLAQGYSTYNEQFF
TGTGCCAGCAGCTTAGCGCAGGGATACTCCACCTACAATGAGCAGTTCTTC
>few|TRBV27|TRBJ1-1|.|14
CASSSHRENTEAFF
TGTGCCAGCAGTTCTCACAGGGAGAACACTGAAGCTTTCTTT